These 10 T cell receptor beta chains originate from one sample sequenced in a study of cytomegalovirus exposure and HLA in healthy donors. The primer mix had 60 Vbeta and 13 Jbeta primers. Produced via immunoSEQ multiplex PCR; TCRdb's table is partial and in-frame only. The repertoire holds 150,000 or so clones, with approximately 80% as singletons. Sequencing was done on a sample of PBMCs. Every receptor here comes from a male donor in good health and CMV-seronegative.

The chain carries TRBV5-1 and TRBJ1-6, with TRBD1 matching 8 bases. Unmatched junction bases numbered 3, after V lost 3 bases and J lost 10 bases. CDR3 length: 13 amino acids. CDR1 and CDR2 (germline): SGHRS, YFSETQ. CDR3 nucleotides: TGCGCCAGCAGCTCCGGGACAGGATCACCCCTCCACTTT. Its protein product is CASSSGTGSPLHF.

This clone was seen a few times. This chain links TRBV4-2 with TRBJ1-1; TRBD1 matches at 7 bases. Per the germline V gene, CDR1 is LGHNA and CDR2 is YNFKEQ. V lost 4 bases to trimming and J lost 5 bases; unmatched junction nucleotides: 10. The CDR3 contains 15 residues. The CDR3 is CASSPRQGLRTEAFF. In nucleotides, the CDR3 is TGTGCCAGCAGCCCACGACAGGGCCTTCGTACTGAAGCTTTCTTT.

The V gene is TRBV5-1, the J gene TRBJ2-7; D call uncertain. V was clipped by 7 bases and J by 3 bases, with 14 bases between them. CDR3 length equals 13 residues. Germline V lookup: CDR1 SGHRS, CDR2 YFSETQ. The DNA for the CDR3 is TGCGCCAGCCGGCAGGATACACACTACGAGCAGTACTTC. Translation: CASRQDTHYEQYF. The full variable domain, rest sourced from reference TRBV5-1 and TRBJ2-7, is KAGVTQTPRYLIKTRGQQVTLSCSPISGHRSVSWYQQTPGQGLQFLFEYFSETQRNKGNFPGRFSGRQFSNSRSEMNVSTLELGDSALYLCASRQDTHYEQYFGPGTRLTVT.

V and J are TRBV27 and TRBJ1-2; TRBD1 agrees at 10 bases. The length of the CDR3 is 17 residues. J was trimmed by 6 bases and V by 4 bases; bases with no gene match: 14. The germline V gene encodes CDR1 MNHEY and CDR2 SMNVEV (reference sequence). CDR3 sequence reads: CASSSPSRDRGSHGYTF. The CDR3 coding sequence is TGTGCCAGCAGTTCACCATCCCGGGACAGGGGTTCACATGGCTACACCTTC.

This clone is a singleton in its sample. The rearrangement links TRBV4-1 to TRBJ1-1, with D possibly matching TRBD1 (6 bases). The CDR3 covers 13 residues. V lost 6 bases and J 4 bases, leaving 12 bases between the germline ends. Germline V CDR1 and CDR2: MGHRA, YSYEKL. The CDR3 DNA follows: TGCGCCAGCAGGCATACAGGGCGCACTGAAGCTTTCTTT. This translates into CASRHTGRTEAFF.

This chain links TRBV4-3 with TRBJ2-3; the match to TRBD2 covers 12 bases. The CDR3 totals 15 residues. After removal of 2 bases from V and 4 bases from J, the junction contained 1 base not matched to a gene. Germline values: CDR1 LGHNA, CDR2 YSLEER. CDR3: CASSQTSGGSDTQYF. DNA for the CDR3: TGCGCCAGCAGCCAAACTAGCGGGGGGTCAGATACGCAGTATTTT.

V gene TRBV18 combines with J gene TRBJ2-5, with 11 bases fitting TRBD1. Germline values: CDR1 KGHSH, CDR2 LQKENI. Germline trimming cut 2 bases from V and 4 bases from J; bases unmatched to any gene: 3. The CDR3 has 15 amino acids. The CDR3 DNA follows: TGTGCCAGCTCACCAGGGACAGGGGGGAGAGAGACCCAGTACTTC. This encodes CASSPGTGGRETQYF.

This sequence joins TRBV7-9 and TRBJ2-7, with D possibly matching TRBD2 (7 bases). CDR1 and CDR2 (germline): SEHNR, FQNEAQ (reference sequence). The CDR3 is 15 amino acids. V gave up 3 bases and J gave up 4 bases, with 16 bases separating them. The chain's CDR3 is CASSFPQGSGYEQYF. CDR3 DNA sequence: TGTGCCAGCAGCTTCCCACAGGGTAGCGGGTACGAGCAGTACTTC. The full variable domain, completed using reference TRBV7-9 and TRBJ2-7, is DTGVSQNPRHKITKRGQNVTFRCDPISEHNRLYWYRQTLGQGPEFLTYFQNEAQLEKSRLLSDRFSAERPKGSFSTLEIQRTEQGDSAMYLCASSFPQGSGYEQYFGPGTRLTVT.

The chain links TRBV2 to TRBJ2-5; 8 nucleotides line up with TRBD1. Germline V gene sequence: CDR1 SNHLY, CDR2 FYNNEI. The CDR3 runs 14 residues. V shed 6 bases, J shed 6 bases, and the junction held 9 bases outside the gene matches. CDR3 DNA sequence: TGTGCCAGCAGCCCGGACAGGGTTTTACAGACCCAGTACTTC. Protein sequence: CASSPDRVLQTQYF.

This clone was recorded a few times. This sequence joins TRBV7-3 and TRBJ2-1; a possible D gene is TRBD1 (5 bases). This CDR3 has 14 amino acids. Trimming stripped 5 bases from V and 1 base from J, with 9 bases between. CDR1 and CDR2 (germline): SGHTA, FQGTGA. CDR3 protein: CASSPPGSYNEQFF. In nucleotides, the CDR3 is TGTGCCAGCAGCCCGCCAGGGTCCTACAATGAGCAGTTCTTC.